This T cell receptor (beta chain) comes out of a study of T cell responses to AZD1222 COVID-19 vaccine. The CDR3 loop spans 15 amino acids. The V gene's germline CDR1 is KGHSH and CDR2 LQKENI. The junction had 6 bases not matched to a gene; V was cut back by 3 bases and J by 2 bases. Study results and limitations: As reported, nearly half of all spike-specific TCRs target variant regions that are unmutated. White British donors predominated, females outnumbered males, and clonal diversity was possibly underestimated. Spike was spanned by vaccine-associated CD4 TCRs, which were dominant at 160-218 and 743-854. After the peak T cell response, and only then, were repertoires sampled.

Libraries were prepared by immunoSEQ multiplex PCR; TCRdb keeps only in-frame clonotypes and omits some of them. The sample yields approximately 140,000 clones, 75% to 95% seen once. A remark on this clone: Its antigen is still unknown.

The TCR originated in an adult who received the AZD1222 COVID-19 vaccine. This chain connects TRBV18 to TRBJ2-7, with 8 positions matching TRBD2. The sequencing used peripheral blood, collected 28 days after the second AZD1222 dose. This chain's CDR3 is CASSPGGGTTYEQYF. The CDR3 DNA follows: TGTGCCAGCTCACCGGGCGGGGGGACTACCTACGAGCAGTACTTC.